The rows below give T cell receptor beta chains drawn from one sample of a study of a mutant IDH1 vaccine in newly diagnosed glioma. Sequenced by immunoSEQ multiplex PCR; TCRdb stores in-frame clones only, minus some. The sample lists over 55,000 clones; 75% to 85% were seen once. Their antigens remain unidentified. This specimen consisted of PBMCs, obtained from a glioma patient whose treatment included an IDH1 peptide vaccine. The receptor set was obtained from a man aged 40-49 years with glioma. Both conserved end residues are trimmed from each CDR3. D genes are given only for firm matches.

ASSSSRLAGRETQY	TRBD2	TRBV5-1	TRBJ2-5
ASSSSGGTEQY	TRBD2	TRBV27	TRBJ2-7
ASSPRPGLDTIY	NA	TRBV14	TRBJ1-3
AISNTDTQY	NA	TRBV10-3	TRBJ2-3
ASSDQAIGRINSPLH	NA	TRBV6-1	TRBJ1-6
ASSLVRGFTDTQY	NA	TRBV7-2	TRBJ2-3
ASSPLASGSTTYNEQF	TRBD2	TRBV7-2	TRBJ2-1
ASSYLGELF	NA	TRBV6-6	TRBJ2-2
ATSMRYNEQF	NA	TRBV15	TRBJ2-1
ASSLQGLYGYT	TRBD1	TRBV28	TRBJ1-2
ASSARREGRYNEQF	TRBD2	TRBV9	TRBJ2-1
ASSISSRNQPQH	NA	TRBV19	TRBJ1-5
ASSHRAGAEFEQY	NA	TRBV7-2	TRBJ2-7
ATSREWDSTDTQY	NA	TRBV15	TRBJ2-3
SVVGTPTGWETQY	NA	TRBV29-1	TRBJ2-5
ASSVEGTGATEAF	TRBD1	TRBV9	TRBJ1-1
ASSSGLAEYNEQF	TRBD2	TRBV5-5	TRBJ2-1
ASSLAETNYEQY	NA	TRBV18	TRBJ2-7
ASSRRVAGTGNEKLF	TRBD1	TRBV5-4	TRBJ1-4
ASSITGMNYGYT	NA	TRBV7-2	TRBJ1-2
ASSLLAGGRDTQY	TRBD2	TRBV18	TRBJ2-3
ASDFGGGNTEAF	NA	TRBV7-9	TRBJ1-1